This record looks at one T cell receptor (beta chain) sequence and its context. Its cognate antigen is unknown. Only in-frame clones appear in the TCRdb table, and some are missing; sequencing was by immunoSEQ multiplex PCR. The sample comprises roughly 30,000 clones, around four fifths of which are singletons, and 6.5% to 9.5% rests with the top ten. The sample belongs to a study of radiotherapy plus CTLA-4 blockade in lung cancer. General study points: Tumor-origin TCR clones grew in blood after radiotherapy plus ipilimumab.

Per germline, CDR1 MNHEY and CDR2 SVGAGI. The CDR3 has 15 amino acids. V lost 10 bases, J lost 4 bases, and 22 bases lay in between. This clonotype was obtained from a human donor with non-small cell lung cancer who had stable disease on radiotherapy plus ipilimumab. The chain carries TRBV6-5 and TRBJ1-2, with a weak D call TRBD1 (6 bases). The starting material was peripheral blood, obtained from a patient treated with radiotherapy plus ipilimumab. CDR3 in DNA: TGTGCCACCCGAGGCGCATCGGGGGCGATCTATGGCTACACCTTC. This gives the protein CATRGASGAIYGYTF.